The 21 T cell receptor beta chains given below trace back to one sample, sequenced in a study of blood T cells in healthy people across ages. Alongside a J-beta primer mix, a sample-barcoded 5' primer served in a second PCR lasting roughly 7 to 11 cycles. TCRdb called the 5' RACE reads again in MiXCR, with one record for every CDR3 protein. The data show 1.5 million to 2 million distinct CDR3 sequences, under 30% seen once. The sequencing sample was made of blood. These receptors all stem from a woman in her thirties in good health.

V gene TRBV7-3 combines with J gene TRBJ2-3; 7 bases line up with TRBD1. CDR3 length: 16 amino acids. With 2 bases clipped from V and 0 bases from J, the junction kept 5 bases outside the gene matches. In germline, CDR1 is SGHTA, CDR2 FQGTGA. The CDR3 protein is CASSLLGGPSTDTQYF. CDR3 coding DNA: TGTGCCAGCAGCTTATTAGGGGGCCCCAGCACAGATACGCAGTATTTT.

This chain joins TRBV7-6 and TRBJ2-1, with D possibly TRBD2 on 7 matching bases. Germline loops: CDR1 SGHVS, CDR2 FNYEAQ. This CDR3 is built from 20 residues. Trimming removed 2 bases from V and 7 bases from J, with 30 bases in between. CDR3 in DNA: TGTGCCAGCAGCTTACAAGACGCGGTTGAGCTAGCTGGGAGGGGGAATGAGCAGTTCTTC. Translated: CASSLQDAVELAGRGNEQFF.

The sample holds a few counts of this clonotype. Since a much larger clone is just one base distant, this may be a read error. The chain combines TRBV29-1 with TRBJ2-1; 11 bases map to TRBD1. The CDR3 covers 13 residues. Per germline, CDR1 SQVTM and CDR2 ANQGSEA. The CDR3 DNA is TGCGGCGCCGGGACAGGGGGGAGCAATGAGCAGTTCTTC. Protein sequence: CGAGTGGSNEQFF.

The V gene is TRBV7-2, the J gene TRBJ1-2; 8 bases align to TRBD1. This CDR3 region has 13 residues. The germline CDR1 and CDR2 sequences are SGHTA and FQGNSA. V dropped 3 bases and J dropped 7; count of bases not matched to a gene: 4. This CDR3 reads CASSFGQGPGYTF. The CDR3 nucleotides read TGTGCCAGCAGCTTCGGACAGGGCCCTGGCTACACCTTC.

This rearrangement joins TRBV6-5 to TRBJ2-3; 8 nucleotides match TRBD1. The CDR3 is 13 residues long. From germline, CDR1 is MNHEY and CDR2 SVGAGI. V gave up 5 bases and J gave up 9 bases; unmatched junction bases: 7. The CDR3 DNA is TGTGCCAGCAGTCAGCGACAGGGGAGGACGCAGTATTTT. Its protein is CASSQRQGRTQYF.

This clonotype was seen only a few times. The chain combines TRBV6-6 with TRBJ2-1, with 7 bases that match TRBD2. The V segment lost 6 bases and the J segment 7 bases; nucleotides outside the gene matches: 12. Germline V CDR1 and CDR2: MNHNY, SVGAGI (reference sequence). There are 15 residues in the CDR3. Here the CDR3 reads CASRDGTTGFNEQFF. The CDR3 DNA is TGTGCCAGCAGGGACGGGACTACTGGCTTTAATGAGCAGTTCTTC.

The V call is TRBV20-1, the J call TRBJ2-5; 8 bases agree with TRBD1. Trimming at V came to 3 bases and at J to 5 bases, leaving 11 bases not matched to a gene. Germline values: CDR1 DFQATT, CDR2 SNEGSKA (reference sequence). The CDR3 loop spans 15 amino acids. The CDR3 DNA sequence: TGCAGTGCTAGGAACCCACGGGGACAGGAGGAGACCCAGTACTTC. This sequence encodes CSARNPRGQEETQYF.

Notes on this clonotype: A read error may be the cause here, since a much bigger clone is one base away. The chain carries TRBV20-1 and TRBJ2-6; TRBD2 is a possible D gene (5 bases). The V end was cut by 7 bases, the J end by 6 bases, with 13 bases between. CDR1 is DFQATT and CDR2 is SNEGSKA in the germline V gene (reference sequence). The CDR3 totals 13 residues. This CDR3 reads CSGRGSEANVLTF. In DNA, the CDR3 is TGCAGTGGCCGAGGGTCCGAGGCCAACGTCCTGACTTTC.

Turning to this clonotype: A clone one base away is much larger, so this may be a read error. CDR3 in amino acids: CSVTYNEQCF. CDR3 nucleotides: TGCAGCGTCACCTACAATGAGCAGTGCTTC. The chain is built from TRBV29-1 and TRBJ2-1; D remains unclear. This CDR3 contains 10 residues. Germline-derived CDR1 and CDR2 are SQVTM and ANQGSEA.

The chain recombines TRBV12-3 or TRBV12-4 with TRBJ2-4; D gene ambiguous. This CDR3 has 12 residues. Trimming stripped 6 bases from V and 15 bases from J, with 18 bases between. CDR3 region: CASSQPYSLAYF. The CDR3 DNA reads TGTGCCAGCAGCCAACCTTACAGCTTAGCGTACTTC.

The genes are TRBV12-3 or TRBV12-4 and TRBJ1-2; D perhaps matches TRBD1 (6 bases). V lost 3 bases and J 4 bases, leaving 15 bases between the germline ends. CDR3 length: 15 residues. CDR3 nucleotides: TGTGCCAGCAGTTTCGGGGGGCGCGGGACCTATGGCTACACCTTC. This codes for CASSFGGRGTYGYTF.

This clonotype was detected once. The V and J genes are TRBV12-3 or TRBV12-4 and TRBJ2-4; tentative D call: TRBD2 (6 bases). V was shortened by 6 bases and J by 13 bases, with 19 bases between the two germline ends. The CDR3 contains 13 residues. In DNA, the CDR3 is TGTGCCAGCAGCCCGGGAGTGAAGGAGGCCCAGTACTTC. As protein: CASSPGVKEAQYF.

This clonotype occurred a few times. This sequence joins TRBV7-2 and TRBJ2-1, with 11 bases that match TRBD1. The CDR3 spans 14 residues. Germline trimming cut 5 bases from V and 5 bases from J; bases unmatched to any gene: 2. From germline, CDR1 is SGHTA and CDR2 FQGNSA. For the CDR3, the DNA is TGTGCCAGCAGCCGGGGACAGGGGGACAATGAGCAGTTCTTC. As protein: CASSRGQGDNEQFF.

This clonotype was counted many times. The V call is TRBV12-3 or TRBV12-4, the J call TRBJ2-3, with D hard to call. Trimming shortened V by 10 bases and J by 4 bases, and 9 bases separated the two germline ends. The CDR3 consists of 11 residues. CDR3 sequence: CATTPSDTQYF. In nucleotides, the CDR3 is TGTGCCACCACTCCATCAGATACGCAGTATTTT.

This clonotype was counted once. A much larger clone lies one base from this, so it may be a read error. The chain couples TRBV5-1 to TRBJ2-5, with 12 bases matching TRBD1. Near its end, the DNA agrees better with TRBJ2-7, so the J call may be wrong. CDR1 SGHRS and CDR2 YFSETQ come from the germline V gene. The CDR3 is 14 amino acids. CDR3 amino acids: CASTSGTGGGEQYF. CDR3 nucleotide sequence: TGCGCCAGCACCTCCGGGACAGGGGGCGGCGAGCAGTACTTC.

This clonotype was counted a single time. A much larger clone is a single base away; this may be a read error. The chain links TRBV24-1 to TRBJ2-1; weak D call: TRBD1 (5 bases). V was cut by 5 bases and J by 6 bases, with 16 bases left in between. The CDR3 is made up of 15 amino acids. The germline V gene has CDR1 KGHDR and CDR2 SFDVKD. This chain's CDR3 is CATSGHRYLCNEQFF. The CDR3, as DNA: TGTGCCACCAGTGGGCACAGGTACTTATGCAATGAGCAGTTCTTC.

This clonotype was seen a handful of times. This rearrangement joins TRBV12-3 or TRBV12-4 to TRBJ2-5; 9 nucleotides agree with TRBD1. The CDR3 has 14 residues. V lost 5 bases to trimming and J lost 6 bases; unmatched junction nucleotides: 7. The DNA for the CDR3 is TGTGCCAGCAGTCAGACAGGGGGAAAACAGACCCAGTACTTC. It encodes CASSQTGGKQTQYF.

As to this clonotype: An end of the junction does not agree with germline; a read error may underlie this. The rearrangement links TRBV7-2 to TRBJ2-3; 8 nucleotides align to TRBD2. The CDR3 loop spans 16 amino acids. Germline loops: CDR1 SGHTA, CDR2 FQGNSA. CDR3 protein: CASSLASGRVTDTRYF. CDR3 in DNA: TGTGCCAGCAGCTTAGCCTCCGGGAGGGTTACAGATACGCGGTATTTT.

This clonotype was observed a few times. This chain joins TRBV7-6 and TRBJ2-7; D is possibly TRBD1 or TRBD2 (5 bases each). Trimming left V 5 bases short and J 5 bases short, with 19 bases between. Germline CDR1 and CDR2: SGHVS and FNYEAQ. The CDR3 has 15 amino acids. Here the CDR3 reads CASSLTGTPSHEQYF. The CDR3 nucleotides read TGTGCCAGCAGCCTGACCGGGACCCCAAGCCACGAGCAGTACTTC.

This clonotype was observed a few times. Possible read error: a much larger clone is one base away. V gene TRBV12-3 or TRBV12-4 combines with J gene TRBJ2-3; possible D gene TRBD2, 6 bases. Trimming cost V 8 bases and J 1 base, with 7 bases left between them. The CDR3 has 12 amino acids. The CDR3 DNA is TGTGCCAGCGGGGAGGGCACAGATACGCAGTATTTT. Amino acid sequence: CASGEGTDTQYF.

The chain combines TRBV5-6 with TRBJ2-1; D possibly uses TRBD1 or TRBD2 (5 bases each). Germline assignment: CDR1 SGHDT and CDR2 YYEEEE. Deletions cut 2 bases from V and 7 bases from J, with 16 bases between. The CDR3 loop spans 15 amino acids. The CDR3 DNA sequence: TGTGCCAGCAGCTTTAGGTTATCGGGGCTGAATGAGCAGTTCTTC. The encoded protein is CASSFRLSGLNEQFF.